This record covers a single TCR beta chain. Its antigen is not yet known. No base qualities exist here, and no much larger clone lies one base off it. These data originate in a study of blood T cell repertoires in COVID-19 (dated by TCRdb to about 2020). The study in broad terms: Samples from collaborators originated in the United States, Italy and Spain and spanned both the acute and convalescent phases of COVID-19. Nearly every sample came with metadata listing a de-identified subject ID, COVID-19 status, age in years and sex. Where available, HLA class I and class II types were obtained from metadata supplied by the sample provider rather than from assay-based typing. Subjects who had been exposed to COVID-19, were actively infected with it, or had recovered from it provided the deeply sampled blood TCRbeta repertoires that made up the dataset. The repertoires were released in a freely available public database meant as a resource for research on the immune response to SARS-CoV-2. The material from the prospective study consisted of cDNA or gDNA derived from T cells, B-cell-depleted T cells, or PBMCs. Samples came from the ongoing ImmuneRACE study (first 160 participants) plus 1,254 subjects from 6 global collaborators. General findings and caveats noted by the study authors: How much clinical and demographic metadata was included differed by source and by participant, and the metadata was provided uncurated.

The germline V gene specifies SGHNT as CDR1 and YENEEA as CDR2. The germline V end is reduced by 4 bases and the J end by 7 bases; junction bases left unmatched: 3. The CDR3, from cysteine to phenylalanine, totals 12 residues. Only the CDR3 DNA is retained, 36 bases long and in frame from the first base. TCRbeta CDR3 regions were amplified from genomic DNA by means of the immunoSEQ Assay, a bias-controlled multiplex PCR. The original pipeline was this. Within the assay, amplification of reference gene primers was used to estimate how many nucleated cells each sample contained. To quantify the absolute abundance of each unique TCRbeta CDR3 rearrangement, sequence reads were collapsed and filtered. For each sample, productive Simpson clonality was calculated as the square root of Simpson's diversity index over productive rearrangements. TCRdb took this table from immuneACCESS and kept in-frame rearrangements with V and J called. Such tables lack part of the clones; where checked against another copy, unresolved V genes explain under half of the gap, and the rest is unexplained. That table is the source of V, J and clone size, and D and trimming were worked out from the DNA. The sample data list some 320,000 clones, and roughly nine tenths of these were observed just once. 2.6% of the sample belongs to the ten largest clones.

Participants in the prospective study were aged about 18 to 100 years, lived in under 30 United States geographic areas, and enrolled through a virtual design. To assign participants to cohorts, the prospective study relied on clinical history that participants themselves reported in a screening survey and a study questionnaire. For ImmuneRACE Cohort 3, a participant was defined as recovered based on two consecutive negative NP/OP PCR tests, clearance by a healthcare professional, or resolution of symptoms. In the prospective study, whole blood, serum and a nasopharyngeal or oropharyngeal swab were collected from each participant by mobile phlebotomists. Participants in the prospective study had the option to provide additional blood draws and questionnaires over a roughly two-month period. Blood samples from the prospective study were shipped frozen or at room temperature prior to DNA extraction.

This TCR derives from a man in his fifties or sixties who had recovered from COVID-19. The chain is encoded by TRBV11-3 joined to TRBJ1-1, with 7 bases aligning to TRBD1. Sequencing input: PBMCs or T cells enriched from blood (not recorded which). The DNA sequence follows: TGTGCCAGCAGCTCAACAGGGGATGAAGCTTTCTTT. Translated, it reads CASSSTGDEAFF. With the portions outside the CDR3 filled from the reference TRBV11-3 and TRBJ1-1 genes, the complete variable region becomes EAGVVQSPRYKIIEKKQPVAFWCNPISGHNTLYWYLQNLGQGPELLIRYENEEAVDDSQLPKDRFSAERLKGVDSTLKIQPAELGDSAVYLCASSSTGDEAFFGQGTRLTVV.